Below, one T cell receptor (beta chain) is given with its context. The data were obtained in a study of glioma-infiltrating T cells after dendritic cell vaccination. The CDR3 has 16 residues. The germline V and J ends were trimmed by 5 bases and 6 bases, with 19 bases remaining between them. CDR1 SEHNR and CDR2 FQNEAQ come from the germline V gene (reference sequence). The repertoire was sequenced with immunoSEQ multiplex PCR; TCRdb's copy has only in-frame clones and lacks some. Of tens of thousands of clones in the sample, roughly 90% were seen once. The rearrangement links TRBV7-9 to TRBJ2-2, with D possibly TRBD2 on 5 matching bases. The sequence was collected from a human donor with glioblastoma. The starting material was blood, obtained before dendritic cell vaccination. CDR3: CASSLVAGPLSGELFF. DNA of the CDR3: TGTGCCAGCAGCCTCGTGGCGGGCCCGCTTTCCGGGGAGCTGTTTTTT.